This TCR beta chain was recorded in a study of glioma-infiltrating T cells. The junction had 6 bases not matched to a gene; V was cut back by 7 bases and J by 0 bases. Looked up from germline, CDR1 is MDHEN and CDR2 is SYDVKM. CDR3 length: 14 amino acids. The iRepertoire nested amplicon-rescue multiplex PCR amplified TCR alpha and beta CDR3s from RNA. Tissue mRNA or PBMC total RNA, about 90-450 ng, went into one-step reverse transcription and amplification. TCRdb reanalysed the multiplex PCR reads using MiXCR and keeps one entry per CDR3 protein. Found here are about 180,000 distinct CDR3 sequences, more than 35% of them singletons; the top ten hold 5.2%.

V usage is TRBV28 and J usage is TRBJ2-7, with 7 positions matching TRBD1. Input material: glioma tissue, nonneoplastic brain tissue, or PBMCs (not recorded which). This sequence originates from a human donor with low-grade glioma or glioblastoma, undergoing nonglioma brain surgery, or in good health (not recorded which). The CDR3 loop is CASNSGQASYEQYF. CDR3 DNA sequence: TGTGCCAGCAATTCCGGACAGGCCTCCTACGAGCAGTACTTC.